This T cell receptor beta chain emerged from a study of blood T cell repertoires in COVID-19. Sequenced by immunoSEQ multiplex PCR; TCRdb stores in-frame clones only, minus some. The top ten hold approximately 1% of the sample, which has hundreds of thousands of clones, roughly 87% seen once. Losses at the gene ends were 3 bases for V and 5 bases for J; bases not matched to a gene: 5. The CDR3 totals 14 residues. Germline V lookup: CDR1 SGHAT, CDR2 FQNNGV. The origin of this receptor is a young woman who had recovered from COVID-19. Sequences were obtained from PBMCs or T cells enriched from blood (not recorded which). The chain has TRBV11-2 and TRBJ2-5; TRBD2 agrees at 8 bases. In DNA form, the CDR3 reads TGTGCCAGCAGCTTTTTGATAGCGGGGGAGACCCAGTACTTC. Encoded protein: CASSFLIAGETQYF.